This T cell receptor (beta chain) was profiled in a study of post-analysis software for immune sequencing data. Study results and caveats: Elevated frequency relative to controls characterized four or five TRBV segments in patients, TRBV5-6, TRBV5-1 and TRBV20-1 among them.

V lost 2 bases and J lost 1, with 17 bases in between. Germline V gives CDR1 SEHNR, CDR2 FQNEAQ (reference sequence). The CDR3 is made up of 17 amino acids. cDNA libraries for TCR beta contained unique molecular identifiers. One entry per CDR3 protein, called by TCRdb with MiXCR from the PCR reads. The data contain almost 700,000 distinct CDR3 sequences, 59% of them singletons. Notes on this clonotype: Its matching antigen is unknown.

The chain uses TRBV7-9 and TRBJ1-1; perhaps TRBD1 as D (5 bases). Sequenced input: blood. This receptor was identified in a girl aged 2 to 9 with multiple sclerosis. The CDR3 spells CASSLNPGTGWNTEAFF. The CDR3 DNA is TGTGCCAGCAGCTTAAATCCGGGAACAGGATGGAACACTGAAGCTTTCTTT.